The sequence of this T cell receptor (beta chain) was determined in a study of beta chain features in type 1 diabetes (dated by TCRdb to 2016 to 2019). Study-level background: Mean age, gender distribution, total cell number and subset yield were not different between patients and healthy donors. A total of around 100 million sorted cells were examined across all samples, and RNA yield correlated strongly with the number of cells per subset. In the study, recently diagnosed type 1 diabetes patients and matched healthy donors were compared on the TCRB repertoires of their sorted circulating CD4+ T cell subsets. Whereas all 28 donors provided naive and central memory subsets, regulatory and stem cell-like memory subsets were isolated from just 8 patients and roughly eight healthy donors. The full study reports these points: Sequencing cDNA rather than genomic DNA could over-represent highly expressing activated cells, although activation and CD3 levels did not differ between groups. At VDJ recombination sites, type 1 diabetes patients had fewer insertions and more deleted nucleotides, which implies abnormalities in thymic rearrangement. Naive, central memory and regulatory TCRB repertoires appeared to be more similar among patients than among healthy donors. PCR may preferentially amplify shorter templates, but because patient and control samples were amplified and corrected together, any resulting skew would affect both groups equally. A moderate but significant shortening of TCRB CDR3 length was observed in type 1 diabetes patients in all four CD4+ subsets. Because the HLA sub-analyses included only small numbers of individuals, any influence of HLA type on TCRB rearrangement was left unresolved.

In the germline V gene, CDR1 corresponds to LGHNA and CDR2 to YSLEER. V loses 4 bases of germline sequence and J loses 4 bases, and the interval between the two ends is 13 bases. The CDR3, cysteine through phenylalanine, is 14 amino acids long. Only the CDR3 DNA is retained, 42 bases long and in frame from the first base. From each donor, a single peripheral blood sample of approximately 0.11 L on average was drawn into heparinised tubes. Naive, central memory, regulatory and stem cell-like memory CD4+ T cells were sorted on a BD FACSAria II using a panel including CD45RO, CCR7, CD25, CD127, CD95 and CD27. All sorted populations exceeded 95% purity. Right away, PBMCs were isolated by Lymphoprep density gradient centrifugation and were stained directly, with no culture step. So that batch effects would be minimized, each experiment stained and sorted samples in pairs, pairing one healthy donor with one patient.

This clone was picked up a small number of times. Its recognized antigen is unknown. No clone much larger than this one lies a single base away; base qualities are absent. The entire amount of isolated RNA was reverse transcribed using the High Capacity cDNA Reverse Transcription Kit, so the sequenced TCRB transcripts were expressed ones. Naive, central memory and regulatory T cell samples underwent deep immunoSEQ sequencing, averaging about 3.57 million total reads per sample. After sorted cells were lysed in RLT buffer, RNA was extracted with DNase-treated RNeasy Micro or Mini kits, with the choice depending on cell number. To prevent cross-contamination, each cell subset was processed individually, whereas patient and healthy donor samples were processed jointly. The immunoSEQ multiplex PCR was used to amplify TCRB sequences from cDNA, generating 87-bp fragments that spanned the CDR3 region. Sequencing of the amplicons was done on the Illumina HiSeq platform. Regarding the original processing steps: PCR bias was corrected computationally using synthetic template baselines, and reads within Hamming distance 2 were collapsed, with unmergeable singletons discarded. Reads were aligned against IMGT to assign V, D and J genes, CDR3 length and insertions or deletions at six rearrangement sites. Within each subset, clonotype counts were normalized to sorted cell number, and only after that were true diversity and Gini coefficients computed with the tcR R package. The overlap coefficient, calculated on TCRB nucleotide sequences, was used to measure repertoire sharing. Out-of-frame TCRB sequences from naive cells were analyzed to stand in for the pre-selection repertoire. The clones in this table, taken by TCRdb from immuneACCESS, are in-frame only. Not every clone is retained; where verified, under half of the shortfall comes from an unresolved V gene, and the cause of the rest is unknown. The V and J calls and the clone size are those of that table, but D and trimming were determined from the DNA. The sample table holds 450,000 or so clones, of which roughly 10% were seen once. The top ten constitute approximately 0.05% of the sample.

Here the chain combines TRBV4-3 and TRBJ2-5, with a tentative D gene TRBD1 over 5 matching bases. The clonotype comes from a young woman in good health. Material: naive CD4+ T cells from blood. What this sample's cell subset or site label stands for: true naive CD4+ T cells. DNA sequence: TGCGCCAGCAGCCCCGCTCCCCAGGGAGAGACCCAGTACTTC. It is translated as CASSPAPQGETQYF.